This entry is about one T cell receptor (beta chain). This sample was included in a study of technical replicates of blood from a few donors. This CDR3 has 15 amino acids. V lost 6 bases to trimming and J lost 1 base, with 15 bases between them. Germline CDR1 is MDHEN and CDR2 is SYDVKM. Clones were read by immunoSEQ multiplex PCR, and TCRdb kept only the in-frame ones, dropping some. Of about 75,000 clones listed, 97% are singletons. This TCR was sampled from a human donor in good health. The J gene is TRBJ1-1, the V gene TRBV28, with a possible D match to TRBD1 (6 bases). The sequencing input was T cells isolated from PBMCs. The CDR3, as DNA: TGTGCCAGCAGCCGTACAGGGAAGGGGAACACTGAAGCTTTCTTT. This codes for CASSRTGKGNTEAFF.